These 25 T cell receptor beta chains share one sample of origin, sequenced in a study of long-term antiretroviral therapy in people with HIV. The assay used was immunoSEQ (version v3.0), run at survey level. Assay used: immunoSEQ multiplex PCR; TCRdb lists only in-frame clones, some missing. The profile shows tens of thousands of clones, roughly nine tenths of them singletons. This specimen was unsorted PBMCs, taken approximately 5 years before starting antiretroviral therapy. These receptors all stem from a man aged 50 to 59 with HIV.

This clone was seen just once. The gene calls are TRBV7-3 and TRBJ1-1; D unclear. The CDR3 consists of 13 residues. The germline gives CDR1 SGHTA, CDR2 FQGTGA. Trimming pared 4 bases from V and 1 base from J, leaving 7 bases between. This CDR3 is CASSSQPNTEAFF. The CDR3 coding sequence is TGTGCCAGCAGCTCCCAACCGAACACTGAAGCTTTCTTT.

The gene calls are TRBV7-9 and TRBJ1-1; 8 positions match TRBD1. Germline loops: CDR1 SEHNR, CDR2 FQNEAQ (reference sequence). CDR3 length: 16 amino acids. The V gene end was trimmed by 1 base and the J gene end by 4 bases; junction bases not matched to a gene: 8. The CDR3 coding sequence is TGTGCCAGCAGCTTAGGGCTCAGGGGGCCGGGCACTGAAGCTTTCTTT. Its protein is CASSLGLRGPGTEAFF.

This chain uses TRBV6-1 with TRBJ2-7; D unresolved. Germline V gene sequence: CDR1 MNHNS, CDR2 SASEGT. V lost 4 bases and J 2 bases, leaving 3 bases between the germline ends. The CDR3 totals 11 residues. The CDR3 DNA reads as TGTGCCAGCAGTGTCACCTACGAGCAGTACTTC. It yields the protein CASSVTYEQYF.

This chain joins TRBV5-4 and TRBJ2-3; the match to TRBD2 covers 8 bases. CDR1 and CDR2 (germline): SGHNT, YYREEE (reference sequence). CDR3 size: 15 residues. V was clipped by 0 bases and J by 2 bases; unmatched bases: 2. The CDR3 bases are TGTGCCAGCAGCTTGGGTGGACTAGCCACAGATACGCAGTATTTT. As protein: CASSLGGLATDTQYF.

The count of this clone is one. The chain has TRBV18 and TRBJ2-1, with a possible D match to TRBD2 (5 bases). Germline V gene lookup returns CDR1 KGHSH and CDR2 LQKENI. This CDR3 has 16 residues. Trimming cost V 5 bases and J 7 bases, with 21 bases left between them. The chain's CDR3 is CASSSTTTPKINEQFF. The CDR3 DNA is TGTGCCAGCTCATCGACGACTACCCCGAAGATAAATGAGCAGTTCTTC.

The J gene is TRBJ1-1, the V gene TRBV2, with TRBD1 as a possible D gene (6 bases). The CDR3 spans 14 residues. The germline CDR1 and CDR2 sequences are SNHLY and FYNNEI. The V gene lost 5 bases and the J gene lost 0 bases, with 10 bases spanning the gap. Here the CDR3 DNA reads TGTGCCAGCAGTAAGGACAGCCTGAACACTGAAGCTTTCTTT. Its protein is CASSKDSLNTEAFF.

The CDR3 DNA reads TGTGCCATCAAATATGTCGCGAACACTGAAGCTTTCTTT. Translating it yields CAIKYVANTEAFF. The rearrangement links TRBV10-3 to TRBJ1-1; D not certain. The length of the CDR3 is 13 residues. V lost 7 bases, J lost 1 base, and 10 bases lay in between. Germline loops: CDR1 ENHRY, CDR2 SYGVKD.

The chain employs TRBV2 and TRBJ2-7, with 9 bases fitting TRBD1. The germline gives CDR1 SNHLY, CDR2 FYNNEI. The CDR3 consists of 14 residues. J lost 2 bases, V lost 7 bases, and 6 bases had no gene match. CDR3 amino acids: CASTKRDRAYEQYF. The CDR3 DNA sequence: TGTGCCAGCACCAAACGGGACAGGGCCTACGAGCAGTACTTC.

The chain couples TRBV5-1 to TRBJ2-7, with D hard to call. The germline V and J ends were trimmed by 0 bases and 2 bases, with 12 bases remaining between them. The CDR3 is 15 amino acids. Germline V CDR1 and CDR2: SGHRS, YFSETQ. Written as DNA, the CDR3 is TGCGCCAGCAGCTTGGGCCGTGTTAGAGCCTACGAGCAGTACTTC. Translating gives CASSLGRVRAYEQYF. The full variable domain, rest sourced from reference TRBV5-1 and TRBJ2-7, is KAGVTQTPRYLIKTRGQQVTLSCSPISGHRSVSWYQQTPGQGLQFLFEYFSETQRNKGNFPGRFSGRQFSNSRSEMNVSTLELGDSALYLCASSLGRVRAYEQYFGPGTRLTVT.

The chain joins TRBV5-4 to TRBJ1-5; D is unresolved. The ends were cut back, 4 bases at V and 5 bases at J, with 19 bases in the middle. The CDR3 is 16 amino acids. The V gene's germline CDR1 is SGHNT and CDR2 YYREEE (reference sequence). The CDR3 is CASSKGRASPDQPQHF. DNA for the CDR3: TGTGCCAGCAGCAAAGGGCGGGCATCGCCCGATCAGCCCCAGCATTTT.

The rearrangement uses TRBV6-5 and TRBJ2-5, with TRBD1 matching 11 bases. J gave up 5 bases and V 7 bases, and 9 bases lay outside the gene matches. CDR1 MNHEY and CDR2 SVGAGI come from the germline V gene. The length of the CDR3 is 15 residues. CDR3 nucleotide sequence: TGTGCCAGCACCAGGACAGGGGGCCGGTTGGAGACCCAGTACTTC. This translates into CASTRTGGRLETQYF.

The V gene is TRBV5-1, the J gene TRBJ2-7, with D perhaps given as TRBD1 or TRBD2 (5 bases each). The V gene lost 3 bases and the J gene lost 2 bases, with 18 bases spanning the gap. CDR3 length: 16 residues. Per germline, CDR1 SGHRS and CDR2 YFSETQ. CDR3 nucleotides: TGCGCCAGCAGCTATGGGACCGCGCAACTCCCCTACGAGCAGTACTTC. Translation gives CASSYGTAQLPYEQYF.

The chain joins TRBV9 to TRBJ1-2; D is uncertain. The CDR3 sequence is 14 residues long. Deletions cut 1 base from V and 6 bases from J, with 13 bases between. Germline CDR1 reads SGDLS; CDR2 reads YYNGEE. The DNA for the CDR3 is TGTGCCAGCAGCGTACGGTCTAGATCGGATGGCTACACCTTC. Protein product: CASSVRSRSDGYTF.

This sequence joins TRBV7-3 and TRBJ2-3; TRBD2 matches 7 bases. The germline gives CDR1 SGHTA, CDR2 FQGTGA. J lost 5 bases, V lost 4 bases, and 3 bases had no gene match. This CDR3 contains 13 residues. CDR3 loop: CASSWTSLDTQYF. The CDR3 DNA sequence: TGTGCCAGCAGCTGGACTAGTTTAGATACGCAGTATTTT.

This clone occurred a few times. The rearrangement uses TRBV6-5 and TRBJ2-1, with D unclear. Trimming stripped 0 bases from V and 0 bases from J, with 6 bases between. The CDR3 has 15 residues. From germline, CDR1 is MNHEY and CDR2 SVGAGI. This CDR3 is CASSYSRASYNEQFF. As DNA, the CDR3 is TGTGCCAGCAGTTACTCAAGGGCCTCCTACAATGAGCAGTTCTTC.

This chain joins TRBV7-8 and TRBJ2-5, with a possible D match to TRBD1 (5 bases). This CDR3 is built from 14 residues. V was clipped by 5 bases and J by 0 bases, with 10 bases between them. Germline V gene sequence: CDR1 SGHVS, CDR2 FQNEAQ. CDR3 DNA sequence: TGTGCCAGCAGCCGTTCCAGGGACCAAGAGACCCAGTACTTC. Translated, it gives CASSRSRDQETQYF.

V is TRBV5-1 and J is TRBJ1-1; D possibly corresponds to TRBD1 (5 bases). The V and J ends lost 3 bases and 6 bases respectively, with 12 bases between them. The CDR3 is made up of 13 amino acids. Germline-derived CDR1 and CDR2 are SGHRS and YFSETQ. The CDR3 bases are TGCGCCAGCAGCTGGGGACTGTCCGCTGAAGCTTTCTTT. It specifies CASSWGLSAEAFF.

J is TRBJ1-2 and V is TRBV19; D gene unclear. Trimming pared 5 bases from V and 2 bases from J, leaving 3 bases between. There are 11 residues in the CDR3. The germline CDR1 and CDR2 sequences are LNHDA and SQIVND (reference sequence). The DNA for the CDR3 is TGTGCCAGTAGTGGCAACTATGGCTACACCTTC. Translating gives CASSGNYGYTF.

This clone was detected only once. The J gene is TRBJ1-1, the V gene TRBV14; unclear D gene. V lost 4 bases and J lost 0, with 9 bases in between. The CDR3 has 14 amino acids. The germline V gene has CDR1 SGHDN and CDR2 FVKESK. CDR3 protein: CASSRAGMNTEAFF. Written as DNA, the CDR3 is TGTGCCAGCAGCCGGGCGGGGATGAACACTGAAGCTTTCTTT.

The V gene is TRBV19, the J gene TRBJ1-1; D is undetermined. The V gene lost 4 bases and the J gene lost 4 bases, with 13 bases spanning the gap. The CDR3 has 14 amino acids. In germline, CDR1 is LNHDA, CDR2 SQIVND (reference sequence). The CDR3 coding sequence is TGTGCCAGTAGTAGGGCGGAGTGGGTCACTGAAGCTTTCTTT. Protein product: CASSRAEWVTEAFF.

The chain carries TRBV6-5 and TRBJ2-7; 8 bases are a match to TRBD1. J gave up 6 bases and V 7 bases, and 11 bases lay outside the gene matches. This CDR3 is 14 amino acids long. Germline V gene sequence: CDR1 MNHEY, CDR2 SVGAGI. Here the CDR3 reads CASTYGTGLSEQYF. CDR3 bases: TGTGCCAGCACTTATGGGACAGGCTTAAGCGAGCAGTACTTC.

The rearrangement links TRBV18 to TRBJ2-1; D uncertain. Germline V gene lookup returns CDR1 KGHSH and CDR2 LQKENI. The CDR3 covers 16 residues. Trimming removed 1 base from V and 0 bases from J, with 10 bases in between. In nucleotides, the CDR3 is TGTGCCAGCTCACCACTGGCGGTAAGCTCCTACAATGAGCAGTTCTTC. It encodes CASSPLAVSSYNEQFF.

The gene calls are TRBV29-1 and TRBJ1-2; TRBD1 matches 10 bases. Trimming cost V 2 bases and J 6 bases; bases outside gene matches: 6. The CDR3 spans 14 residues. The V gene's germline CDR1 is SQVTM and CDR2 ANQGSEA. The DNA of the CDR3 is TGCAGCGTTGAAACTGGGACAGGGGTGGATGGCTACACCTTC. The encoded protein is CSVETGTGVDGYTF.

The V gene is TRBV19, the J gene TRBJ2-3; either TRBD1 or TRBD2 may fit D (6 bases each). The CDR3 totals 14 residues. Per the germline V gene, CDR1 is LNHDA and CDR2 is SQIVND (reference sequence). V was clipped by 6 bases and J by 2 bases, with 12 bases between them. The CDR3 protein is CASRRDILTDTQYF. DNA for the CDR3: TGTGCCAGTAGGCGGGACATCCTCACAGATACGCAGTATTTT.

This clone was seen just once. This chain links TRBV27 with TRBJ2-3; 7 bases agree with TRBD2. Germline V gene data show CDR1 as MNHEY and CDR2 as SMNVEV (reference sequence). The CDR3 has 15 amino acids. Trimming took 6 bases from V and 7 from J; bases not matched to a gene: 13. DNA of the CDR3: TGTGCCAGCAGCTCTCCCGGCGGGGGATCCTATACGCAGTATTTT. Protein sequence: CASSSPGGGSYTQYF.